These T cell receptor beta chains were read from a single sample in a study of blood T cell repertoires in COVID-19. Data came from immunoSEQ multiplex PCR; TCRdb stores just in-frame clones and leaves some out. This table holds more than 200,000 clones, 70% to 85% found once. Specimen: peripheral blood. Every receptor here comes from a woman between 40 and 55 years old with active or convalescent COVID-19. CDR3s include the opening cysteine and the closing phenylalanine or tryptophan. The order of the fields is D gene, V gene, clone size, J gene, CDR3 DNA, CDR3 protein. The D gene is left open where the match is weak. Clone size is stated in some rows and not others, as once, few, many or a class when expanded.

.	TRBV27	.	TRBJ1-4	TGTGCCAGCAGTCGTGGGGGGGACTCTTATGAAAAACTGTTTTTT	CASSRGGDSYEKLFF
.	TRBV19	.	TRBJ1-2	TGTGCCAGCCGAACCGGGACTTATGGGGGCTACACCTTC	CASRTGTYGGYTF
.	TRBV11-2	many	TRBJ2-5	TGTGCCAGCAGCTTATCCCAGGGTTACGGAGAGACCCAGTACTTC	CASSLSQGYGETQYF
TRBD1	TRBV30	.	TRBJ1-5	TGTGCCTGGAGTGGAGAGGGACAGCTCAATCAGCCCCAGCATTTT	CAWSGEGQLNQPQHF
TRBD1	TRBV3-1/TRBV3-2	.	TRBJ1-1	TGTGCCAGCAGGTCCGGGACAGGGCGCACTGAAGCTTTCTTT	CASRSGTGRTEAFF
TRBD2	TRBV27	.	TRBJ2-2	TGTGCCAGCAGCATTACTAGCGGGGGGGCTGGCACCGGGGAGCTGTTTTTT	CASSITSGGAGTGELFF
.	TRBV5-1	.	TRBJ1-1	TGCGCCAGCAGCTTGATATTGGCCGGGTCAGCTTTCTTT	CASSLILAGSAFF
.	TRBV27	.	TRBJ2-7	TGTGCCAGCAGTTTGTCCTGGGCAGAGTCCTACGAGCAGTACTTC	CASSLSWAESYEQYF
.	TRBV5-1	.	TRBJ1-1	TGCGCCAGCAGCGGGGGACGGGGAGGCACTGAAGCTTTCTTT	CASSGGRGGTEAFF
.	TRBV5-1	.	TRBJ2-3	TGCGCCAGCAGCCCGGAGGGGCCTGAACACTTTAGCACAGATACGCAGTATTTT	CASSPEGPEHFSTDTQYF
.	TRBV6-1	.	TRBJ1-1	TGTGCCAGCAGTGAAAGGAGACTAGGAGCTTTCTTT	CASSERRLGAFF
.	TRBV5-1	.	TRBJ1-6	TGCGCCAGCAGCTTTGACGGATACAGCTCCTATAATTCACCCCTCCACTTT	CASSFDGYSSYNSPLHF
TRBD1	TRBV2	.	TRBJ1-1	TGTGCCAGCATCGAACAGGGGGTCACTGAAGCTTTCTTT	CASIEQGVTEAFF
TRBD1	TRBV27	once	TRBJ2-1	TGTGCCAGCAGCCCCCAGGGGGTGTCCTACAATGAGCAGTTCTTC	CASSPQGVSYNEQFF
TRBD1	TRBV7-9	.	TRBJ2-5	TGTGCCAGCAGCGGGGCGGACAGGGGTACCCAGTACTTC	CASSGADRGTQYF
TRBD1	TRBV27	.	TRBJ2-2	TGTGCCAGCAGCCCCGGGACAGGGGTAGGCGGGGAGCTGTTTTTT	CASSPGTGVGGELFF
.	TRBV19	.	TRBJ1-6	TGTGCCAGTAGTCCATCCGGGAGGGAATCACCCCTCCACTTT	CASSPSGRESPLHF
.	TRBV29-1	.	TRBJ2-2	TGCAGCGCGAGACCAGGGATGGCCGGGGAGCTGTTTTTT	CSARPGMAGELFF
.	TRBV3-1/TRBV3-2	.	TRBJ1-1	TGTGCCAGCAGCCAAGACCAGGGGCTCCTGGCTTTCTTT	CASSQDQGLLAFF
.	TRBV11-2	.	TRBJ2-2	TGTGCCCTCCGGGGGAACACCGGGGAGCTGTTTTTT	CALRGNTGELFF
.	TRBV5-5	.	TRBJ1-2	TGTGCCAGCAGCTTTTTGAAGGCAGGGAACTATGGCTACACCTTC	CASSFLKAGNYGYTF
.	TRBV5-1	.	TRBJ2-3	TGCGCCAGCAGTCCCCCACTAGCCCCCCCAGATACGCAGTATTTT	CASSPPLAPPDTQYF
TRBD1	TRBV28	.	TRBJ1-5	TGTGCCAGCACGACAGGGGCTAGAAGTAGACCCCAGCATTTT	CASTTGARSRPQHF
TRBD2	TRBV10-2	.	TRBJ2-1	TGCGCCAGCAGTGAGCGGGCGGGGGGGTTCCGTTTCAATGAGCAGTTCTTC	CASSERAGGFRFNEQFF
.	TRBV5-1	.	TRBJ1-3	TGCGCCAGCAGCTTGGGAACAGAGATCGGAAACACCATATATTTT	CASSLGTEIGNTIYF
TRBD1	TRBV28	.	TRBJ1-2	TGTGCCAGCAGTTTAGGGACAGTCGCTGGCTACACCTTC	CASSLGTVAGYTF
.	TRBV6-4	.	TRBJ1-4	TGTGCCAGCAGTGACAGGGAGGGTGAAAAACTGTTTTTT	CASSDREGEKLFF
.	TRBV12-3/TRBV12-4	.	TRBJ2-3	TGTGCCAGCAGTTTAGAACAAGGGGGTACGCAGTATTTT	CASSLEQGGTQYF
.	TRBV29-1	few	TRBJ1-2	TGCAGCGTATTACAGGGAAACTATGGCTACACCTTC	CSVLQGNYGYTF
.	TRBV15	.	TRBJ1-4	TGTGCCACCAGCAGAGATCGGCAGGGCTCAAATGAAAAACTGTTTTTT	CATSRDRQGSNEKLFF
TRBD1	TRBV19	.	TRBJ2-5	TGTGCCAGTAGTGGGAGGGACAGGGTGGAAGAGACCCAGTACTTC	CASSGRDRVEETQYF
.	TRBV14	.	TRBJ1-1	TGTGCCAGCAGCCAACAATTCCCCTGGGGAGGCACTGAAGCTTTCTTT	CASSQQFPWGGTEAFF
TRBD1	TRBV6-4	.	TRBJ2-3	TGTGCCAGCAGTGACTCGAGGGGACAGGGCACAGATACGCAGTATTTT	CASSDSRGQGTDTQYF
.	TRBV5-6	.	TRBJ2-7	TGTGCCAGCAGCGTACGTACAGGGTTCGAGCAGTACTTC	CASSVRTGFEQYF
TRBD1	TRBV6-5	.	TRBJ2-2	TGTGCCAGCAGGGACAGGGCAGGGGGGGAGCTGTTTTTT	CASRDRAGGELFF
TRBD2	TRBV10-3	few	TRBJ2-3	TGTGCCATCAGTGGCGGACTAGCGGGGGGCACAGATACGCAGTATTTT	CAISGGLAGGTDTQYF
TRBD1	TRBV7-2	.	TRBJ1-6	TGTGCCAGCAGCTTGGGGGACAGCTATAATTCACCCCTCCACTTT	CASSLGDSYNSPLHF
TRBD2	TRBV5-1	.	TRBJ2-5	TGCGCCAGCAGCTTCGGGACTAAGAAAGAGACCCAGTACTTC	CASSFGTKKETQYF
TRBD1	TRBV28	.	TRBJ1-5	TGTGCCAGCAGGACAGGGGTGGGAGCTCAGCCCCAGCATTTT	CASRTGVGAQPQHF
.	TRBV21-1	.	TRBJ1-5	TGTGCCAGCAGCATAGGACAGGGCAACAATCAGCCCCAGCATTTT	CASSIGQGNNQPQHF
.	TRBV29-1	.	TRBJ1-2	TGCAGCGTCATTACGGGGAACTATGGCTACACCTTC	CSVITGNYGYTF
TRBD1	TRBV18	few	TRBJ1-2	TGTGCCAGCTCACGGACAGGGGCCTATGGCTACACCTTC	CASSRTGAYGYTF
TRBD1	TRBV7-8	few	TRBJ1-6	TGTGCCAGCAGCTTAGCGCGTCTGGCAGGGGGTCGTAATTCACCCCTCCACTTT	CASSLARLAGGRNSPLHF
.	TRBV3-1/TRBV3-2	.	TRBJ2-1	TGTGCCAGCAGCCAAATTAGTCATGAGCAGTTCTTC	CASSQISHEQFF
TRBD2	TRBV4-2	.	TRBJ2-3	TGTGCCAGCAGCCAAGATACTAGCGGGGGGACTAGCACAGATACGCAGTATTTT	CASSQDTSGGTSTDTQYF
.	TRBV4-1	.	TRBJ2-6	TGCGCCAGCAGCCAAGACCTCCGGGGCTCTGGGGCCAACGTCCTGACTTTC	CASSQDLRGSGANVLTF
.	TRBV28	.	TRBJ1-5	TGTGCCAGCAGTCTAACTGGAGGGGGGGCGGCTCAGCCCCAGCATTTT	CASSLTGGGAAQPQHF
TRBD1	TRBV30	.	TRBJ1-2	TGTGCCTGGCAACAGGGGGGTAATGGCTACACCTTC	CAWQQGGNGYTF
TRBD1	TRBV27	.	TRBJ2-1	TGTGCCAGCAGTTTAATCGGGACAGACTATTACAATGAGCAGTTCTTC	CASSLIGTDYYNEQFF
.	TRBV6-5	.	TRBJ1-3	TGTGCCAGCAAACCGGGACAAGCAGGAAACACCATATATTTT	CASKPGQAGNTIYF
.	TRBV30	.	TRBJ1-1	TGTGCCTGGAGTGATGAGGGGCGGGGAAGCACTGAAGCTTTCTTT	CAWSDEGRGSTEAFF